This TCR beta chain was found in a study of cytomegalovirus exposure and HLA in healthy donors. Overall study context: Of all 398 donors who were genotyped, roughly 81% belonged to the Caucasian-associated ancestry cluster. General study findings and limits: Investigators reported about 160 TCR beta chains as tied to cytomegalovirus. Association of around 17,000 TCR beta sequences with HLA alleles was found at 0.05 false discovery rate in a later analysis.

Researchers ran the PCR with 60 Vbeta and 13 Jbeta primers. As handled by the study authors: As a later analysis found, there were 70 million to 80 million unique TCR beta chains, of which roughly 11 million were shared. Clones were sequenced by immunoSEQ multiplex PCR, and TCRdb holds only the in-frame ones, with some missing. That table furnishes V, J and clone size, whereas the DNA furnished D and trimming. The sample has roughly 130,000 clones; around 66% are singletons. Turning to this clone: Its antigen is undetermined.

This CDR3 spans 15 amino acids. Germline V gene lookup returns CDR1 SGHNT and CDR2 YYREEE (reference sequence). V lost 4 bases, J lost 0 bases, and 13 bases lay in between. The clonotype was recovered from an older woman in good health and CMV-seronegative. The V and J genes are TRBV5-4 and TRBJ1-1; D is possibly TRBD1 (5 bases). The sequenced sample was PBMCs. The CDR3 loop reads CASSLGGEVNTEAFF. The CDR3 bases are TGTGCCAGCAGCCTTGGGGGGGAGGTGAACACTGAAGCTTTCTTT.